Detailed here is one T cell receptor beta chain. This clonotype was detected a few times. Its target antigen remains unknown. No much larger clonotype is one base removed from it; base qualities were not supplied. The sample comes from a study of post-analysis software for immune sequencing data (dated by TCRdb to 2015 to 2017). With respect to the entire study: The recorded disease courses included relapsing-remitting, secondary progressive and progressive-relapsing multiple sclerosis, and some patients had no subtype annotation. The patient repertoires were set against about 12 previously published healthy control repertoires from donors whose ages ranged from roughly 6 to 27 years. A subset of samples was prepared in parallel using single-end sample barcoding, then pooled and co-amplified after Illumina adapter ligation.

Library prep was done by PCR. The data were produced on an Illumina HiSeq 2500. To reduce PCR and sequencing biases, unique molecular identifiers were incorporated into the TCR beta cDNA libraries. Roughly 500,000 cDNA molecules were obtained per 1 to 10 million input T cells, so each molecule approximated one T cell. Patient libraries were prepared and sequenced with the same protocol used for the earlier healthy control dataset. Samples belonging to the same batch were prepared together, multiplexed and sequenced on a shared HiSeq lane. Processing in the source paper ran as follows. Raw barcoded reads were processed with MIGEC, and single-read molecular identifier groups were discarded before consensus assembly and CDR3 extraction. VDJtools was used for post-analysis of the clonotype tables, with diversity normalized by down-sampling every dataset to the smallest sample size. In repertoire overlap clustering, CDR3 amino acid sequences, but not nucleotide sequences, were matched to correct batch-related cross-sample contamination. The public reads were reanalyzed by TCRdb: fastp trimming at Q25, MiXCR alignment, in-frame beta chains only. Identical CDR3 proteins give one entry, which carries the most common genes and DNA. The V and J calls reflect TCRdb's pipeline rather than the authors' work. The sample includes about 160,000 distinct CDR3 sequences, with approximately 35% observed a single time. Jointly, the top ten make up over 25% of the sample.

According to the study, the label for this sample's time point signals: second blood draw from one MS patient after hematopoietic stem cell transplantation. TCR beta repertoires were profiled from peripheral blood of over 10 young patients with multiple sclerosis to demonstrate the VDJtools post-analysis software. The multiple sclerosis patients were children and adolescents between roughly 6 and 16 years of age. The cysteine opens and the phenylalanine closes a CDR3 of 12 amino acids. The entry retains the CDR3 DNA only, 36 bases that are in frame from base 1. At the junction V is shortened by 8 bases and J by 3 bases, with 14 bases in between. Taken from the germline V gene, the CDR1 and CDR2 loops are SQVTM and ANQGSEA. General findings and caveats noted by the study authors: Significantly higher frequencies in patients than in controls were found for roughly 5 TRBV segments, including TRBV5-6, TRBV5-1 and TRBV20-1. The control group was slightly older than the multiple sclerosis patient group. Multiple sclerosis patients had significantly lower normalized Chao1 diversity than controls, a result that suggests substantial peripheral T-cell clonal expansion. Strong co-clustering of samples prepared in the same batch was shown by direct clustering with F measure, prompting a batch-effect correction.

This sequence was found in a girl under 18 with multiple sclerosis. Donor details come from another sample of the same person, matched by shared clones. Sequenced material: blood, taken after autologous hematopoietic stem cell transplantation. The V and J genes are TRBV29-1 and TRBJ2-7, with TRBD2 perhaps the D gene, on 5 matching bases. In nucleotides, the sequence is TGCAGCTTTGGACTTATCGTCTACGAGCAGTACTTC. Translated, this is CSFGLIVYEQYF.